This TCR beta chain came from a study of OX40 agonist ivuxolimab in advanced cancers. On cycle 4 day 1 and cycle 7 day 1, as well as at baseline, blood was sampled. Clones were read by immunoSEQ multiplex PCR, and TCRdb kept only the in-frame ones, dropping some. The sample yields some 70,000 clones, 85% to 90% seen once. This specimen consisted of CD4+ or CD8+ T cells sorted from blood, obtained in a trial of the OX40 agonist ivuxolimab. This TCR was recovered from an adult with an advanced solid tumor such as melanoma, head and neck, liver or kidney cancer.

The CDR3 is CASSLAGQQITETQYF. The CDR3 nucleotides are TGTGCCAGCAGCTTAGCAGGACAGCAGATCACCGAGACCCAGTACTTC. V usage is TRBV5-6 and J usage is TRBJ2-5, with D perhaps matching TRBD1 (6 bases). The ends were cut back, 2 bases at V and 5 bases at J, with 19 bases in the middle. From germline, CDR1 is SGHDT and CDR2 YYEEEE. CDR3 size: 16 residues.